The clone carrying this TCR beta chain was observed a few times. The antigen is unknown. The sample belongs to a study of cytomegalovirus exposure and HLA in healthy donors. Vbeta (60) and Jbeta (13) primers were used in the PCR. The repertoire was sequenced with immunoSEQ multiplex PCR; TCRdb's copy has only in-frame clones and lacks some. This table holds over 150,000 clones, about 77% found once. Trimming cost V 7 bases and J 1 base, with 10 bases left between them. The germline gives CDR1 SNHLY, CDR2 FYNNEI. This CDR3 is built from 14 residues. Study-level results: One later analysis reportedly identified an Asian-associated ancestry cluster that showed fewer N-insertions than the roughly 640-donor mean. TCR beta V segments were, for the most part, productive about 87% or about 30% of the time in an earlier analysis.

This rearrangement joins TRBV2 to TRBJ2-2; D is possibly TRBD2 (5 bases). The receptor was derived from a woman in her twenties or thirties in good health and CMV-seronegative. Sequenced: PBMCs. For the CDR3, the DNA is TGTGCCAGCACTTTTAGCGTGAACACCGGGGAGCTGTTTTTT. This gives the protein CASTFSVNTGELFF.